These T cell receptor beta chains were read from a single sample in a study of T-cell memory formation after mild COVID-19. TCRdb ran MiXCR on the 5' RACE reads and lists one entry per CDR3 protein. The repertoire holds around 430,000 distinct CDR3 sequences, about a sixth seen once, with 20% to 25% in the top ten. The source material was PBMCs or a T cell subset sorted from them (not recorded which). Receptors originate from a man aged 18 to 30 who had mild COVID-19 (a few samples of this study predate the infection). Cell type and time point are not known. CDR3s include the opening cysteine and the closing phenylalanine or tryptophan. D genes are given only for firm matches. Clone sizes are given selectively: once, few, many, or a class where the clone is expanded.

D gene: NA
J gene: TRBJ2-2
V gene: TRBV20-1
clone size: few
CDR3 protein: CSARTNGELFF
CDR3 DNA: TGCAGTGCGCGGACTAACGGGGAGCTGTTTTTT

D gene: NA
J gene: TRBJ2-4
V gene: TRBV3-1
clone size: few
CDR3 protein: CASSQDRGVWYF
CDR3 DNA: TGTGCCAGCAGCCAAGACAGGGGGGTTTGGTACTTC

D gene: NA
J gene: TRBJ2-5
V gene: TRBV5-4
clone size: NA
CDR3 protein: CASSLELEETQYF
CDR3 DNA: TGTGCCAGCAGCTTGGAACTAGAAGAGACCCAGTACTTC

D gene: NA
J gene: TRBJ2-1
V gene: TRBV20-1
clone size: NA
CDR3 protein: CSALAERNEQFF
CDR3 DNA: TGCAGTGCCCTTGCGGAACGGAATGAGCAGTTCTTC

D gene: NA
J gene: TRBJ1-1
V gene: TRBV12-3/TRBV12-4
clone size: few
CDR3 protein: CASSPNSAGNTEAFF
CDR3 DNA: TGTGCCAGCAGTCCCAACAGCGCCGGAAACACTGAAGCTTTCTTT

D gene: TRBD1
J gene: TRBJ2-3
V gene: TRBV29-1
clone size: few
CDR3 protein: CSVVTGQDVADTQYF
CDR3 DNA: TGCAGCGTTGTAACGGGACAGGATGTGGCAGATACGCAGTATTTT

D gene: TRBD1
J gene: TRBJ1-6
V gene: TRBV7-2
clone size: NA
CDR3 protein: CASCTTGTGASPLHF
CDR3 DNA: TGTGCCAGCTGTACTACCGGGACAGGGGCATCACCCCTCCACTTT

D gene: TRBD1
J gene: TRBJ2-3
V gene: TRBV14
clone size: few
CDR3 protein: CASSQDGQGDSFTDTQYF
CDR3 DNA: TGTGCCAGCAGCCAAGACGGACAGGGGGATTCTTTCACAGATACGCAGTATTTT

D gene: TRBD2
J gene: TRBJ2-1
V gene: TRBV4-3
clone size: NA
CDR3 protein: CASSPARTSGEVDEQFF
CDR3 DNA: TGCGCCAGCAGCCCGGCTAGGACTAGCGGGGAAGTCGATGAGCAGTTCTTC

D gene: NA
J gene: TRBJ1-4
V gene: TRBV7-3
clone size: few
CDR3 protein: CASSSRNRSLPIATNEKLFF
CDR3 DNA: TGTGCCAGCAGCTCTCGGAACCGGTCATTACCCATTGCAACTAATGAAAAACTGTTTTTT

D gene: NA
J gene: TRBJ1-6
V gene: TRBV21-1
clone size: NA
CDR3 protein: CASSKGTSFDNSPLHF
CDR3 DNA: TGTGCCAGCAGCAAAGGGACTTCTTTCGATAATTCACCCCTCCACTTT

D gene: TRBD2
J gene: TRBJ2-1
V gene: TRBV7-2
clone size: NA
CDR3 protein: CASSWGGGGDEQFF
CDR3 DNA: TGTGCCAGCAGCTGGGGCGGGGGGGGAGATGAGCAGTTCTTC

D gene: NA
J gene: TRBJ2-1
V gene: TRBV20-1
clone size: NA
CDR3 protein: CSARGAPYNEQFF
CDR3 DNA: TGCAGTGCTAGAGGGGCCCCCTACAATGAGCAGTTCTTC

D gene: NA
J gene: TRBJ2-7
V gene: TRBV7-9
clone size: NA
CDR3 protein: CASSWGRGRF
CDR3 DNA: TGTGCCAGCAGCTGGGGTAGGGGACGCTTC

D gene: NA
J gene: TRBJ2-7
V gene: TRBV7-2
clone size: few
CDR3 protein: CASSLMDLGEQYF
CDR3 DNA: TGTGCCAGCAGCTTAATGGACCTTGGGGAGCAGTACTTC

D gene: NA
J gene: TRBJ2-5
V gene: TRBV3-1
clone size: NA
CDR3 protein: CASSHLQETQYF
CDR3 DNA: TGTGCCAGCAGCCACCTCCAAGAGACCCAGTACTTC

D gene: NA
J gene: TRBJ1-5
V gene: TRBV28
clone size: many
CDR3 protein: CASSLYRQPQHF
CDR3 DNA: TGTGCCAGCAGTTTGTACCGACAGCCCCAGCATTTT

D gene: TRBD1
J gene: TRBJ2-3
V gene: TRBV4-3
clone size: few
CDR3 protein: CASTEAPTGVTDTQYF
CDR3 DNA: TGCGCCAGCACCGAAGCCCCTACAGGGGTTACAGATACGCAGTATTTT

D gene: TRBD2
J gene: TRBJ2-3
V gene: TRBV7-2
clone size: few
CDR3 protein: CASRGGAGTDTQYF
CDR3 DNA: TGTGCCAGCCGGGGGGGCGCGGGGACAGATACGCAGTATTTT

D gene: TRBD1
J gene: TRBJ2-2
V gene: TRBV15
clone size: many
CDR3 protein: CATSDRSGGELFF
CDR3 DNA: TGTGCCACCTCGGACAGGTCGGGCGGGGAGCTGTTTTTT

D gene: NA
J gene: TRBJ2-5
V gene: TRBV20-1
clone size: few
CDR3 protein: CSARDRVGVGTQYF
CDR3 DNA: TGCAGTGCTAGAGATAGGGTAGGGGTAGGGACCCAGTACTTC

D gene: TRBD1
J gene: TRBJ1-2
V gene: TRBV12-3/TRBV12-4
clone size: NA
CDR3 protein: CASSNLDRGGYGYTF
CDR3 DNA: TGTGCCAGCAGTAACCTGGACAGGGGAGGCTATGGCTACACCTTC

D gene: NA
J gene: TRBJ2-4
V gene: TRBV11-2
clone size: NA
CDR3 protein: CASSPWGEGKNIQYF
CDR3 DNA: TGTGCCAGCAGCCCTTGGGGTGAGGGCAAAAACATTCAGTACTTC

D gene: NA
J gene: TRBJ1-1
V gene: TRBV11-1
clone size: NA
CDR3 protein: CASSWRGERVEAFF
CDR3 DNA: TGTGCCAGCAGCTGGAGGGGCGAACGGGTTGAAGCTTTCTTT

D gene: NA
J gene: TRBJ1-5
V gene: TRBV6-5
clone size: few
CDR3 protein: CASSYGRQGQPQHF
CDR3 DNA: TGTGCCAGCAGTTACGGACGGCAAGGGCAGCCCCAGCATTTT

D gene: TRBD1
J gene: TRBJ2-1
V gene: TRBV7-3
clone size: NA
CDR3 protein: CASSFGQGLYNEQFF
CDR3 DNA: TGTGCCAGCAGCTTCGGACAGGGACTTTACAATGAGCAGTTCTTC

D gene: TRBD2
J gene: TRBJ2-1
V gene: TRBV4-2
clone size: NA
CDR3 protein: CASRHLAGGGNEQFF
CDR3 DNA: TGTGCCAGCAGGCATCTAGCGGGGGGCGGCAATGAGCAGTTCTTC

D gene: TRBD1
J gene: TRBJ2-3
V gene: TRBV7-2
clone size: NA
CDR3 protein: CARGPTGGGADTQYF
CDR3 DNA: TGTGCCAGAGGCCCTACAGGGGGTGGCGCAGATACGCAGTATTTT

D gene: NA
J gene: TRBJ2-5
V gene: TRBV20-1
clone size: NA
CDR3 protein: CSGTSRELTGETQYF
CDR3 DNA: TGCAGCGGGACTTCCCGGGAGCTAACCGGGGAGACCCAGTACTTC

D gene: TRBD2
J gene: TRBJ2-4
V gene: TRBV5-6
clone size: few
CDR3 protein: CASSSPWSGGAGAKNIQYF
CDR3 DNA: TGTGCCAGCAGTTCCCCGTGGAGCGGGGGGGCCGGTGCCAAAAACATTCAGTACTTC

D gene: NA
J gene: TRBJ2-5
V gene: TRBV7-6
clone size: few
CDR3 protein: CASSSPHRGVGETQYF
CDR3 DNA: TGTGCCAGCAGCTCCCCGCACCGGGGAGTCGGAGAGACCCAGTACTTC

D gene: TRBD1
J gene: TRBJ1-1
V gene: TRBV5-1
clone size: few
CDR3 protein: CASSLVPGGSRTEAFF
CDR3 DNA: TGCGCCAGCAGCTTGGTACCAGGGGGCTCAAGGACTGAAGCTTTCTTT

D gene: TRBD2
J gene: TRBJ2-5
V gene: TRBV18
clone size: NA
CDR3 protein: CASSPFPGGQYDETQYF
CDR3 DNA: TGTGCCAGCTCACCGTTCCCGGGGGGGCAGTATGATGAGACCCAGTACTTC

D gene: NA
J gene: TRBJ2-3
V gene: TRBV7-6
clone size: NA
CDR3 protein: CASSLNPGGYTDTQYF
CDR3 DNA: TGTGCCAGCAGCCTCAATCCCGGGGGCTACACAGATACGCAGTATTTT

D gene: NA
J gene: TRBJ2-1
V gene: TRBV14
clone size: many
CDR3 protein: CASSQVWMDNEQFF
CDR3 DNA: TGTGCCAGCAGCCAGGTATGGATGGACAATGAGCAGTTCTTC

D gene: NA
J gene: TRBJ1-1
V gene: TRBV4-1
clone size: NA
CDR3 protein: CASSQDQGFGTEAFF
CDR3 DNA: TGCGCCAGCAGCCAAGATCAGGGGTTCGGCACTGAAGCTTTCTTT

D gene: NA
J gene: TRBJ1-4
V gene: TRBV14
clone size: few
CDR3 protein: CASSLTISEKLFF
CDR3 DNA: TGTGCCAGCAGCCTTACCATCTCTGAAAAACTGTTTTTT

D gene: TRBD2
J gene: TRBJ2-3
V gene: TRBV12-3/TRBV12-4
clone size: few
CDR3 protein: CASRTTGGPRDTQYF
CDR3 DNA: TGTGCCAGCAGGACTACGGGGGGGCCGAGAGATACGCAGTATTTT

D gene: TRBD2
J gene: TRBJ2-7
V gene: TRBV27
clone size: NA
CDR3 protein: CASSPAGGAPYEQYF
CDR3 DNA: TGTGCCAGCAGTCCCGCGGGGGGGGCTCCCTACGAGCAGTACTTC